This T cell receptor (beta chain) was observed in a study of brain T cells in children with intractable seizures. Overall study findings and caveats: HCMV serostatus was not known, and viral specificity came from CDR3 similarity only.

Clones were read by immunoSEQ multiplex PCR, and TCRdb kept only the in-frame ones, dropping some. The table includes 70,000 to 90,000 clones, 93% detected once. Surgery cases with the highest brain T cell transcript signatures were chosen for sequencing. With V trimmed by 5 bases and J by 3 bases, 5 bases remained unmatched. The CDR3 covers 14 residues. Germline V gives CDR1 MNHEY, CDR2 SVGAGI. As for this clone: Antigen specificity is unknown.

The chain carries TRBV6-5 and TRBJ2-7; 9 bases are shared with TRBD1. Here the sequenced sample was peripheral blood, taken at surgery. The sequence derives from a boy under three years old with tuberous sclerosis and intractable seizures. In DNA, the CDR3 is TGTGCCAGCAGTCGGGGACAGGGAATCTACGAGCAGTACTTC. This translates into CASSRGQGIYEQYF.